This TCR beta chain comes out of a study of identical twins. Findings and caveats of the study: Out-of-frame TCR alpha sharing observed in monozygotic twins exceeded model estimates.

V dropped 7 bases and J dropped 4 bases, with 10 bases sitting between them. This CDR3 has 11 amino acids. Per the germline V gene, CDR1 is SQVTM and CDR2 is ANQGSEA. Every donor was a healthy Caucasian. On this clonotype itself: Its specificity is unknown.

TCRdb redid the calling of the 5' RACE reads with MiXCR, one entry per CDR3 protein. The data contain roughly 750,000 distinct CDR3 sequences, roughly 20% of them seen just once; the ten biggest clones take up roughly 4%. In addition, the sample was reused for a study of T cells expressing NK-cell markers. That paper notes: CD3+CD56+NKG2C+, CD3+CD56+NKG2C- and CD3+CD56-NKG2C+ T cells, once sorted, supplied the TCR beta repertoires.

The V gene is TRBV29-1, the J gene TRBJ1-2; no clear D. The receptor was derived from a woman younger than 30 in good health. Material for sequencing was PBMCs. CDR3 sequence reads: CSGGEGYGYTF. CDR3 nucleotide sequence: TGCAGCGGCGGGGAGGGCTATGGCTACACCTTC.